This T cell receptor (beta chain) was documented in a study of blood T cell repertoires in COVID-19. Study-level information: Samples taken during acute and convalescent COVID-19 were collected in the United States, Italy and Spain. Sample material is recorded as cDNA or gDNA derived from T cells, B-cell-depleted T cells, or PBMCs.

In the authors' methods: Amplification with reference gene primers provided the estimates of nucleated cell counts. Sequenced by immunoSEQ multiplex PCR; TCRdb stores in-frame clones only, minus some. V and J calls plus clone size are reproduced from that table; the DNA served to infer D and trimming. The profile shows about 270,000 clones, less than 85% of them singletons. This CDR3 contains 14 residues. Germline V gene data show CDR1 as ENHRY and CDR2 as SYGVKD. Trimming left V 0 bases short and J 0 bases short, with 5 bases between. The specimen sequenced was peripheral blood. The chain carries TRBV10-3 and TRBJ1-2; D not resolved. This TCR came from a woman aged 18 to 35 with acute or convalescent COVID-19. The CDR3 spells CAISESPANYGYTF. CDR3 coding DNA: TGTGCCATCAGTGAGTCTCCGGCTAACTATGGCTACACCTTC.